This T cell receptor beta chain is from a study of cytomegalovirus exposure and HLA in healthy donors. This clone came up a few times. No antigen is known for it. CDR1 and CDR2 from the germline V gene are LNHDA and SQIVND (reference sequence). V lost 5 bases, J lost 1 base, and 4 bases stayed unmatched. This CDR3 contains 14 residues. Study results and caveats: Reported findings show TCR beta sequences accurately forecast HLA-A and HLA-B alleles in most subjects.

Amplification used 60 Vbeta primers and 13 Jbeta primers. Measured with immunoSEQ multiplex PCR; TCRdb has only the in-frame clones, and not every one. The sample has 99,000 or so clones; about 12% are singletons. The material sequenced was PBMCs. V is TRBV19 and J is TRBJ2-7; 8 nucleotides line up with TRBD1. This sequence originates from a man in his forties in good health and CMV-seropositive. CDR3 in DNA: TGTGCCAGTAGTTCGGGACAGGCTTCCTACGAGCAGTACTTC. Translated: CASSSGQASYEQYF.